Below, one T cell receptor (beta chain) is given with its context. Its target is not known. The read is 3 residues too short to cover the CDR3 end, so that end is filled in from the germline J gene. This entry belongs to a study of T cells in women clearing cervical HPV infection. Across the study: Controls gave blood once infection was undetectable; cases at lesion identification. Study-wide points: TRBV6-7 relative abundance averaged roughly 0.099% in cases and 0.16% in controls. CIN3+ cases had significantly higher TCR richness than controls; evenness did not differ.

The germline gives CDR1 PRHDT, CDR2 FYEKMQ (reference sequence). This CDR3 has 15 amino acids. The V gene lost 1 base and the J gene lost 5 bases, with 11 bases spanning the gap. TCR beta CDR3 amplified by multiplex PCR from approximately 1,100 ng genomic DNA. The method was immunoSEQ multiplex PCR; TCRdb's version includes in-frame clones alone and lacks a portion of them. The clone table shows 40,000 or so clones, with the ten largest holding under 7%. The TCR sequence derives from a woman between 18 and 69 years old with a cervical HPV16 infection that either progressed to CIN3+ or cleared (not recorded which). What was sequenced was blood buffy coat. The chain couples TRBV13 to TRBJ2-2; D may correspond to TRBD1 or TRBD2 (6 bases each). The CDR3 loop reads CASSLVTGRTGELFF. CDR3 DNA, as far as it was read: TGTGCCAGCAGCTTAGTAACAGGGAGGACCGGGGAG.